The entry below gives a single T cell receptor beta chain sequence along with its context. The CDR3 extends over 11 amino acids. Germline values: CDR1 SGHAT, CDR2 FQNNGV. The data are from a study of monozygotic twins with inflammatory bowel disease. The template-switching step introduced UMIs that carried a 6-nucleotide sample barcode. TCRdb re-called the 5' RACE reads; every CDR3 protein appears as one record, without DNA. The sample has about 170,000 distinct CDR3 sequences. The chain links TRBV11-2 to TRBJ2-2. This sequence was found in a human donor with ulcerative colitis or Crohn's disease, or a healthy co-twin of an affected twin (not recorded which). Sequencing was carried out using blood. The CDR3 region is CASRGFGELFF.